The 17 T cell receptor beta chains listed next were all sequenced from one sample in a study of CXCR3-negative and CXCR3-positive naive CD8 T cells. UMI-labeled TRB cDNA libraries were prepared by 5' RACE. Using the 5' RACE reads, TCRdb records one entry per CDR3 protein without DNA. The sample table includes roughly 41,000 distinct CDR3 sequences. Sequences were obtained from memory CD8+ T cells from blood. The receptors here all came from a human donor in good health. Some clones in this sample may be carry-over from other donors' samples.

This chain links TRBV27 with TRBJ1-5; TCRdb's D gene call, TRBD1, goes unchecked for lack of DNA. In germline, CDR1 is MNHEY, CDR2 SMNVEV (reference sequence). The CDR3 extends over 16 amino acids. CDR3 region: CASSTATGLGNQPQHF.

CDR3 sequence reads: CASSAAGHTTYGYTF. This chain links TRBV5-1 with TRBJ1-2; TCRdb returns TRBD1, unconfirmable since there is no DNA. The CDR3 spans 15 residues. Looked up from germline, CDR1 is SGHRS and CDR2 is YFSETQ.

The chain carries TRBV29-1 and TRBJ2-2. CDR3 length: 12 amino acids. CDR1 SQVTM and CDR2 ANQGSEA come from the germline V gene. This CDR3 reads CSVEAYTGELFF.

The chain joins TRBV11-2 to TRBJ2-3; TCRdb reports TRBD2, a call that lacks DNA to check it against. CDR3 length equals 17 residues. Germline loops: CDR1 SGHAT, CDR2 FQNNGV. CDR3 loop: CASSLVGLAGGLDTQYF. Full variable domain (remainder filled in from reference TRBV11-2 and TRBJ2-3): EAGVAQSPRYKIIEKRQSVAFWCNPISGHATLYWYQQILGQGPKLLIQFQNNGVVDDSQLPKDRFSAERLKGVDSTLKIQPAKLEDSAVYLCASSLVGLAGGLDTQYFGPGTRLTVL.

The chain employs TRBV11-2 and TRBJ1-2; with no DNA, the TCRdb D assignment of TRBD1 cannot be verified. The CDR3 has 18 amino acids. Germline CDR1 is SGHAT and CDR2 is FQNNGV. The CDR3 sequence: CASSSPQGRLNYGYGYTF.

J is TRBJ2-3 and V is TRBV14; TCRdb outputs TRBD1, but without DNA this stays unchecked. Germline V CDR1 and CDR2: SGHDN, FVKESK. This CDR3 spans 15 amino acids. This chain's CDR3 is CASSPLIGSTDTQYF.

V and J are TRBV28 and TRBJ1-1; TCRdb proposes TRBD1, but this gene call is untestable without DNA. This CDR3 has 17 amino acids. Germline V gene lookup returns CDR1 MDHEN and CDR2 SYDVKM. This CDR3 is CASSPSPGQGGTTEAFF.

The chain is built from TRBV5-1 and TRBJ2-1; without DNA, the TCRdb call of TRBD1 cannot be checked. The CDR3 covers 17 residues. Germline V gene lookup returns CDR1 SGHRS and CDR2 YFSETQ. CDR3 amino acids: CASSLPLRSGGNNEQFF.

The genes are TRBV11-2 and TRBJ2-2; the TRBD1 assignment by TCRdb is unverifiable without DNA. Germline V lookup: CDR1 SGHAT, CDR2 FQNNGV. This CDR3 has 17 residues. CDR3 amino acids: CASSLFRTGWRTGELFF. The full variable domain, completed using reference TRBV11-2 and TRBJ2-2, is EAGVAQSPRYKIIEKRQSVAFWCNPISGHATLYWYQQILGQGPKLLIQFQNNGVVDDSQLPKDRFSAERLKGVDSTLKIQPAKLEDSAVYLCASSLFRTGWRTGELFFGEGSRLTVL.

The chain joins TRBV29-1 to TRBJ2-6. Germline V lookup: CDR1 SQVTM, CDR2 ANQGSEA. The CDR3 extends over 12 amino acids. The CDR3: CSVITGANVLTF.

The J gene is TRBJ2-7, the V gene TRBV3-1; with no DNA, the TCRdb D assignment of TRBD2 cannot be verified. Germline values: CDR1 LGHDT, CDR2 YNNKEL (reference sequence). The CDR3 is 17 residues long. The CDR3 spells CASSQDPPGGHKYEQYF.

The chain recombines TRBV29-1 with TRBJ2-7. CDR3 length: 12 amino acids. Per the germline V gene, CDR1 is SQVTM and CDR2 is ANQGSEA. Here the CDR3 reads CSVLGRAYEQYF.

The chain is built from TRBV29-1 and TRBJ2-7; TCRdb returns TRBD1, unconfirmable since there is no DNA. In germline, CDR1 is SQVTM, CDR2 ANQGSEA. The CDR3 has 16 amino acids. The CDR3 region is CSVEQLPGQGSYEQYF.

CDR3 sequence: CASSQGTSGTGELFF. The genes are TRBV5-5 and TRBJ2-2; TCRdb picks TRBD2, but there is no DNA to check that call. Germline assignment: CDR1 SGHKS and CDR2 YYEKEE (reference sequence). The CDR3 runs to 15 residues. Based on the CDR3 plus reference TRBV5-5 and TRBJ2-2, the full variable domain is DAGVTQSPTHLIKTRGQQVTLRCSPISGHKSVSWYQQVLGQGPQFIFQYYEKEERGRGNFPDRFSARQFPNYSSELNVNALLLGDSALYLCASSQGTSGTGELFFGEGSRLTVL.

V is TRBV5-1 and J is TRBJ2-1. This CDR3 has 13 amino acids. The germline V gene has CDR1 SGHRS and CDR2 YFSETQ. CDR3: CASSLALDGEQFF.

In terms of frequency, this clonotype is medium-sized. The J gene is TRBJ2-3, the V gene TRBV11-1; the D call of TRBD2 rests on TCRdb alone, since no DNA is present to check it. This CDR3 comprises 20 residues. Germline loops: CDR1 SGHAT, CDR2 FQDESV (reference sequence). The CDR3 reads CASSLQRGAIIVASTDTQYF. The full variable domain, in which reference TRBV11-1 and TRBJ2-3 provide the parts outside the CDR3, is EAEVAQSPRYKITEKSQAVAFWCDPISGHATLYWYRQILGQGPELLVQFQDESVVDDSQLPKDRFSAERLKGVDSTLKIQPAELGDSAMYLCASSLQRGAIIVASTDTQYFGPGTRLTVL.

The CDR3 spells CASSLRGSTGELFF. The chain joins TRBV7-9 to TRBJ2-2; the TRBD1 assignment by TCRdb is unverifiable without DNA. This CDR3 is 14 amino acids long. Germline CDR1 SEHNR, CDR2 FQNEAQ (reference sequence).